Described below is a single T cell receptor beta chain sequence and its context. The data were taken from a study of response to subunit inactivated influenza vaccine. The trim removed 3 bases at V and 7 bases at J, leaving 6 bases unmatched. CDR1 is SQVTM and CDR2 is ANQGSEA in the germline V gene. The CDR3 totals 13 residues. From the RT-PCR reads, TCRdb called clonotypes with MiXCR, one entry per CDR3 protein. The sample shows 540,000 or so distinct CDR3 sequences, 13% of them seen only once. The origin of this receptor is a middle-aged man who received an inactivated influenza vaccine. Sequenced here: PBMCs from blood, sampled about 40 days after vaccination. The chain uses TRBV29-1 and TRBJ2-7; 10 bases agree with TRBD2. The CDR3 region has the DNA TGCAGCGTTGAGGCTAGCGGGAGTGGTGAGCAGTACTTC. Its translation: CSVEASGSGEQYF.